This T cell receptor beta chain was identified in a study of neurological immune-mediated disorders. Unsorted libraries came from 2 million PBMCs stored at -80 °C. Trimming pared 3 bases from V and 0 bases from J, leaving 10 bases between. The CDR3 is made up of 14 amino acids. Germline CDR1 is SGHDT and CDR2 is YYEEEE. TCRdb re-called the 5' RACE reads through MiXCR, storing one row per CDR3 protein. The sample records more than 75,000 distinct CDR3 sequences, 10% to 13% being singletons. Sequencing was done on a sample of PBMCs. This chain connects TRBV5-6 to TRBJ2-7; D unclear. The source is a man in his forties or fifties in good health. The CDR3 DNA sequence: TGTGCCAGCAGCTACCGACATAGCTCCTACGAGCAGTACTTC. Encoded protein: CASSYRHSSYEQYF.